Detailed here is one T cell receptor beta chain. These data come from a study of OX40 agonist ivuxolimab in advanced cancers. Here immunoSEQ multiplex PCR was the method, and the copy in TCRdb shows in-frame clones only, minus some. The sample contains 98,000 or so clones, roughly nine tenths of which appear only once. This CDR3 region has 16 residues. V shed 0 bases, J shed 4 bases, and the junction held 6 bases outside the gene matches. Germline V lookup: CDR1 LGHNA, CDR2 YNFKEQ. The chain has TRBV4-2 and TRBJ2-1; TRBD2 aligns across 7 bases. Here the sequenced sample was CD4+ or CD8+ T cells sorted from blood, taken in a trial of the OX40 agonist ivuxolimab. This TCR was recovered from an adult with an advanced solid tumor such as melanoma, head and neck, liver or kidney cancer. The CDR3, as DNA: TGTGCCAGCAGCCAAGAGTTCGGGACTAAATACAATGAGCAGTTCTTC. Encoded protein: CASSQEFGTKYNEQFF.